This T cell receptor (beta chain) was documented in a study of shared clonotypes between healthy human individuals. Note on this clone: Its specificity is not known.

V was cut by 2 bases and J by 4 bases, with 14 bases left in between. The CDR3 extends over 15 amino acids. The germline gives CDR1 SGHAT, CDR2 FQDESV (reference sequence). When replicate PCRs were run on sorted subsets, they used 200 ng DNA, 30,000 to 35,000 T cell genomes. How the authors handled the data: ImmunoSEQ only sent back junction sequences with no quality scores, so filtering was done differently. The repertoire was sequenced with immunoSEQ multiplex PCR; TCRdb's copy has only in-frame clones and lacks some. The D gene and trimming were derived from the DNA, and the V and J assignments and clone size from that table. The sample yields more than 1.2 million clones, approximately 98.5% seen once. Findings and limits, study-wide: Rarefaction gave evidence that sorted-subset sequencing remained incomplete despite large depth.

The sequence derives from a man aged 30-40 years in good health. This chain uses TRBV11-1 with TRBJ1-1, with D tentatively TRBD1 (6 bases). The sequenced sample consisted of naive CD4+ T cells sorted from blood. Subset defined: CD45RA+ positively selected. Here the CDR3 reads CASSLTQGRGTEAFF. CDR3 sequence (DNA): TGTGCCAGCAGCTTAACACAGGGTAGAGGCACTGAAGCTTTCTTT.